Following are 19 T cell receptor beta chains from one sample sequenced in a study of T and B cells in COVID-19 patients. BIOMED2 TRB-A/B primer pools were used in multiplex TRB PCR. TCRdb processed the multiplex PCR reads anew with MiXCR; each CDR3 protein has one entry. The table shows 15,000 to 20,000 distinct CDR3 sequences, with 35% to 40% occurring only once. Blood genomic DNA input for TRB amplification was about 220-500 ng. The sequencing input was blood. These receptors came from a human donor with active COVID-19.

This clonotype came up a few times. The chain recombines TRBV29-1 with TRBJ1-1; D is unclear. The V and J ends lost 7 bases and 1 base respectively, with 4 bases between them. CDR3 length equals 10 residues. Per germline, CDR1 SQVTM and CDR2 ANQGSEA. As DNA, the CDR3 is TGCAGCGCTCAGAACACTGAAGCTTTCTTT. Protein sequence: CSAQNTEAFF.

This clonotype was counted a few times. V usage is TRBV5-1 and J usage is TRBJ2-5; 7 positions agree with TRBD1. Germline V gives CDR1 SGHRS, CDR2 YFSETQ. This CDR3 has 15 amino acids. Trimming removed 0 bases from V and 7 bases from J; junction bases left unmatched: 9. The CDR3 bases are TGCGCCAGCAGCTTGGCACAGGGGTCAGGTGGGACCCAGTACTTC. Amino acid sequence: CASSLAQGSGGTQYF. Filled out from reference TRBV5-1 and TRBJ2-5, the complete variable domain reads KAGVTQTPRYLIKTRGQQVTLSCSPISGHRSVSWYQQTPGQGLQFLFEYFSETQRNKGNFPGRFSGRQFSNSRSEMNVSTLELGDSALYLCASSLAQGSGGTQYFGPGTRLLVL.

This clonotype appeared a few times. The chain recombines TRBV6-1 with TRBJ2-1, with TRBD1 as a possible D gene (6 bases). Per germline, CDR1 MNHNS and CDR2 SASEGT. Trimming removed 6 bases from V and 8 bases from J, with 20 bases in between. This CDR3 comprises 15 residues. The CDR3 DNA follows: TGTGCCAGCAGGGACAGCTGGAGAACGCCTTATGAGCAGTTCTTC. It yields the protein CASRDSWRTPYEQFF.

The chain carries TRBV15 and TRBJ1-5; no firm D call. This CDR3 has 13 amino acids. Per germline, CDR1 LNHNV and CDR2 YYDKDF (reference sequence). The V end was cut by 1 base, the J end by 0 bases, with 1 base between. The CDR3 sequence is CATSRGSNQPQHF. The CDR3, as DNA: TGTGCCACCAGCAGAGGTAGCAATCAGCCCCAGCATTTT.

By share, this clonotype counts as medium-sized (0.01 to 0.1%). V usage is TRBV27 and J usage is TRBJ2-7; TRBD1 matches at 7 bases. This CDR3 contains 15 residues. Per germline, CDR1 MNHEY and CDR2 SMNVEV (reference sequence). V gave up 1 base and J gave up 9 bases; unmatched junction bases: 12. Here the CDR3 DNA reads TGTGCCAGCAGTTTATTCCCTACCACCGGGACAGCGCAGTACTTC. This sequence encodes CASSLFPTTGTAQYF.

This clonotype showed up just a few times. This chain uses TRBV15 with TRBJ2-4; D is unclear. V was pared by 0 bases and J by 3 bases, with 21 bases between. CDR3 length equals 19 residues. Germline CDR1 and CDR2: LNHNV and YYDKDF (reference sequence). The CDR3 DNA sequence: TGTGCCACCAGCAGAGATTTTCGCCATGGAGTAGCTGACAAAAACATTCAGTACTTC. The encoded protein is CATSRDFRHGVADKNIQYF.

J is TRBJ2-1 and V is TRBV28; a weak D match, TRBD2 (5 bases). Germline V lookup: CDR1 MDHEN, CDR2 SYDVKM. V was shortened by 3 bases and J by 7 bases, with 10 bases between the two germline ends. The CDR3 covers 13 residues. Written as DNA, the CDR3 is TGTGCCAGCAGTTTTCCCGAGGGTAATGAGCAGTTCTTC. Protein: CASSFPEGNEQFF.

In the case of this clonotype: Just one base apart from a much larger clone, this may be a read error. V gene TRBV19 combines with J gene TRBJ2-3; the match to TRBD1 covers 8 bases. The trim removed 5 bases at V and 2 bases at J, leaving 6 bases unmatched. The CDR3 extends over 15 amino acids. Germline-derived CDR1 and CDR2 are LNHDA and SQIVND (reference sequence). DNA of the CDR3: TGTGCCAGTAGTCCTATGGACAGGGACACAGATACGCAGTATTTT. This codes for CASSPMDRDTDTQYF.

This clonotype has more than one count but fewer than ten. V is TRBV19 and J is TRBJ2-7; D is perhaps TRBD1 or TRBD2 (5 bases each). TRBJ2-1 explains the end of the DNA better; the J call may be wrong. Germline CDR1 LNHDA, CDR2 SQIVND (reference sequence). This CDR3 is built from 15 residues. The CDR3 coding sequence is TGTGCCAGCACCGGGGCTATGGGGCGGTCCTACGAGCAGTTCTTC. Residues: CASTGAMGRSYEQFF.

The gene calls are TRBV6-6 and TRBJ2-3; D tentatively fits TRBD1 or TRBD2 (5 bases each). V was cut by 4 bases and J by 5 bases, with 13 bases left in between. The CDR3 is made up of 14 amino acids. Germline CDR1 reads MNHNY; CDR2 reads SVGAGI (reference sequence). The DNA of the CDR3 is TGTGCCAGCAGTTCTCCGGGGCAGGGAGATACGCAGTATTTT. Amino acid sequence: CASSSPGQGDTQYF.

This clonotype appeared a few times. V is TRBV5-6 and J is TRBJ2-5; D is tentatively TRBD1 or TRBD2 (5 bases each). The germline gives CDR1 SGHDT, CDR2 YYEEEE. V shed 2 bases and J shed 1 base, with 9 bases lying between them. The CDR3 has 14 amino acids. In DNA form, the CDR3 reads TGTGCCAGCAGCTTCGGGGCTCGCCAAGAGACCCAGTACTTC. Protein product: CASSFGARQETQYF. Full variable domain (missing parts from reference TRBV5-6 and TRBJ2-5): DAGVTQSPTHLIKTRGQQVTLRCSPKSGHDTVSWYQQALGQGPQFIFQYYEEEERQRGNFPDRFSGHQFPNYSSELNVNALLLGDSALYLCASSFGARQETQYFGPGTRLLVL.

The chain carries TRBV20-1 and TRBJ2-7; TRBD2 matches 10 bases. Germline CDR1 DFQATT, CDR2 SNEGSKA (reference sequence). The CDR3 is 14 residues long. CDR3 protein: CSASSGGASSEQYV. In nucleotides, the CDR3 is TGCAGTGCTTCCAGCGGGGGGGCCTCCTCCGAGCAGTACGTC.

This clonotype turned up a few times. The J gene is TRBJ1-4, the V gene TRBV19, with D unclear. This CDR3 has 14 residues. V was clipped by 5 bases and J by 5 bases, with 12 bases between them. The germline V gene has CDR1 LNHDA and CDR2 SQIVND (reference sequence). The CDR3 protein is CASSGRSLNEKLFF. CDR3 nucleotide sequence: TGTGCCAGTAGTGGGAGGAGCTTGAATGAAAAACTGTTTTTT. Full variable domain (missing parts from reference TRBV19 and TRBJ1-4): DGGITQSPKYLFRKEGQNVTLSCEQNLNHDAMYWYRQDPGQGLRLIYYSQIVNDFQKGDIAEGYSVSREKKESFPLTVTSAQKNPTAFYLCASSGRSLNEKLFFGSGTQLSVL.

Remarks on this clonotype: Germline and junction disagree at one end, which may indicate a read error. This chain joins TRBV19 and TRBJ2-4, with TRBD1 matching 10 bases. Germline V gene data show CDR1 as LNHDA and CDR2 as SQIVND (reference sequence). The CDR3 totals 11 residues. DNA of the CDR3: TGTGCCAGTAGTCCCGGGACAGGGGAGGACTTT. This sequence encodes CASSPGTGEDF.

The chain links TRBV19 to TRBJ1-1, with a weak D call TRBD1 (5 bases). The CDR3 has 15 residues. V was clipped by 2 bases and J by 0 bases, with 10 bases between them. Per germline, CDR1 LNHDA and CDR2 SQIVND (reference sequence). The CDR3 DNA is TGTGCCAGTAGTATACCCGGGACGGTGAACACTGAAGCTTTCTTT. Translated, it gives CASSIPGTVNTEAFF.

This rearrangement joins TRBV5-4 to TRBJ2-7; a weak D match, TRBD1 (8 bases). From germline, CDR1 is SGHNT and CDR2 YYREEE (reference sequence). This CDR3 spans 15 amino acids. Trimming left V 4 bases short and J 3 bases short, with 17 bases between. CDR3 residues: CASSSDRGGLYEQYF. The CDR3 DNA follows: TGTGCCAGCAGCAGCGACAGGGGAGGGCTCTACGAGCAGTACTTC. Full variable domain (outside the CDR3, taken from reference TRBV5-4 and TRBJ2-7): ETGVTQSPTHLIKTRGQQVTLRCSSQSGHNTVSWYQQALGQGPQFIFQYYREEENGRGNFPPRFSGLQFPNYSSELNVNALELDDSALYLCASSSDRGGLYEQYFGPGTRLTVT.

The chain uses TRBV4-2 and TRBJ2-1, with 11 bases identical to TRBD2. V lost 4 bases to trimming and J lost 9 bases; unmatched junction nucleotides: 11. This CDR3 region has 16 residues. Germline loops: CDR1 LGHNA, CDR2 YNFKEQ. The CDR3 bases are TGTGCCAGCAGCCTCGTAGCGGGGGGGCCCGTCATTGAGCAGTTCTTC. This sequence encodes CASSLVAGGPVIEQFF.

J is TRBJ2-5 and V is TRBV5-5; no clear D gene. The CDR3 totals 13 residues. Germline CDR1 reads SGHKS; CDR2 reads YYEKEE (reference sequence). Trimming took 4 bases from V and 2 from J, leaving 9 bases between them. The CDR3, as DNA: TGTGCCAGCAGCCCCGACTGGCAAGAGACCCAGTACTTC. This gives the protein CASSPDWQETQYF.

This clonotype is labeled as medium-sized. The chain uses TRBV19 and TRBJ2-5, with 7 bases aligning to TRBD1. V was clipped by 9 bases and J by 5 bases; unmatched bases: 15. The CDR3 spans 15 residues. The germline V gene has CDR1 LNHDA and CDR2 SQIVND (reference sequence). The CDR3 spells CASQDRAEVGETQYF. The CDR3 coding sequence is TGTGCCAGCCAAGACAGGGCCGAGGTCGGGGAGACCCAGTACTTC.